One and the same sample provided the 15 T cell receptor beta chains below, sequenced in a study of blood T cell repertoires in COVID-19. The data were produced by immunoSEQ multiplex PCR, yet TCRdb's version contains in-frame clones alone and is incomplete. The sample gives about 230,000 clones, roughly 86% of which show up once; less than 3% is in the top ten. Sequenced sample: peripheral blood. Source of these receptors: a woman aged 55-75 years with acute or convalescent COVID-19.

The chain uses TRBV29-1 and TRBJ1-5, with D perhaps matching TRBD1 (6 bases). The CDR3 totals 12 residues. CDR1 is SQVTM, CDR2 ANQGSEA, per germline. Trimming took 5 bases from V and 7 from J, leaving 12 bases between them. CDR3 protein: CSVLQGSQPQHF. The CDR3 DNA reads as TGCAGCGTTTTACAGGGTTCGCAGCCCCAGCATTTT.

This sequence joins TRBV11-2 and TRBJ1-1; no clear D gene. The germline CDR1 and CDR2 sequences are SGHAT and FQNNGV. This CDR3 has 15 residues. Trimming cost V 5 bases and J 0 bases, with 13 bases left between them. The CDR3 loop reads CASSGHSGMNTEAFF. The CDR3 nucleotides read TGTGCCAGCAGCGGTCATTCTGGCATGAACACTGAAGCTTTCTTT.

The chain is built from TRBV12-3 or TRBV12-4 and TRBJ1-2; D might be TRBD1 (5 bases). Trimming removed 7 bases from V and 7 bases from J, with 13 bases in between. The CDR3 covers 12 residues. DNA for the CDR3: TGTGCCAGCAATTGGAGGGGAAGTGGCTACACCTTC. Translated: CASNWRGSGYTF.

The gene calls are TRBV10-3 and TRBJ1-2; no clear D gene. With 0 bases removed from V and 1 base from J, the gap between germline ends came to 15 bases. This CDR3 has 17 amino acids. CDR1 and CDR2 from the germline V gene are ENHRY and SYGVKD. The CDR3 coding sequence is TGTGCCATCAGTGAGTCCGTCGGAGGGCCAAGTAACTATGGCTACACCTTC. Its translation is CAISESVGGPSNYGYTF.

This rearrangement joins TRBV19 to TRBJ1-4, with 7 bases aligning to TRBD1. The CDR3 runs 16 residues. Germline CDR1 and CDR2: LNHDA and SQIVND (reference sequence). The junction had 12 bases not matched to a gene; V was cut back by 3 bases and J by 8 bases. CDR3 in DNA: TGTGCCAGTAGTATGGGCCAGCGGACAGGCGGAGAAAAACTGTTTTTT. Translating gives CASSMGQRTGGEKLFF.

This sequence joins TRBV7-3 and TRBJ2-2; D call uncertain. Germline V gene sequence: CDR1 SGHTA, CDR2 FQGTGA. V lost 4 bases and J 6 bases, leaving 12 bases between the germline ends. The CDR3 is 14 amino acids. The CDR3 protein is CASSSFAVSGELFF. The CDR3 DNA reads TGTGCCAGCAGCTCCTTCGCAGTTTCCGGGGAGCTGTTTTTT.

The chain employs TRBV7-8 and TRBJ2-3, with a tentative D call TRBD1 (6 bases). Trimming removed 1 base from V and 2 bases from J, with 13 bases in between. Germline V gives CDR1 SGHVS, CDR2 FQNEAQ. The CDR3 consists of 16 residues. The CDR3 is CASSLVQGLNTDTQYF. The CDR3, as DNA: TGTGCCAGCAGCTTAGTACAGGGTTTGAACACAGATACGCAGTATTTT.

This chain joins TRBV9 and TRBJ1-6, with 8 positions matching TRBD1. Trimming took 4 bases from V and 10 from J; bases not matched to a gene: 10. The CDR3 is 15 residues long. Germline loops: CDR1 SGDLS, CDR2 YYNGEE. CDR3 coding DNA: TGTGCCAGCAGCTCCCATGGACAGGGAAGCTCACCCCTCCACTTT. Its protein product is CASSSHGQGSSPLHF.

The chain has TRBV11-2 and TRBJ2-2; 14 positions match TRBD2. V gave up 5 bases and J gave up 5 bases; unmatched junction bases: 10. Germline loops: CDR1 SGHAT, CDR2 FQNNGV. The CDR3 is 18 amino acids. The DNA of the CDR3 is TGTGCCAGCAGCCGGGGACTAGCGGGGGAAATCGGGACCGGGGAGCTGTTTTTT. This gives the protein CASSRGLAGEIGTGELFF.

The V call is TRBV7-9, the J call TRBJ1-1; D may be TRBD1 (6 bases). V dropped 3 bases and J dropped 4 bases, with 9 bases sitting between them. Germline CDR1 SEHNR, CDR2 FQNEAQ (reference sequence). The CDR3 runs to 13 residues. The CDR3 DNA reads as TGTGCCAGCAGCTTCACAGGGACCACTGAAGCTTTCTTT. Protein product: CASSFTGTTEAFF.

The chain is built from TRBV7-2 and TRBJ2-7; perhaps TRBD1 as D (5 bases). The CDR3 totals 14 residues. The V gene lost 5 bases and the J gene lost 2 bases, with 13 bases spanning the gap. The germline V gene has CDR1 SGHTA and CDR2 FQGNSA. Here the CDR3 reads CASSIYQGTYEQYF. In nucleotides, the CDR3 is TGTGCCAGCAGCATATATCAGGGAACCTACGAGCAGTACTTC.

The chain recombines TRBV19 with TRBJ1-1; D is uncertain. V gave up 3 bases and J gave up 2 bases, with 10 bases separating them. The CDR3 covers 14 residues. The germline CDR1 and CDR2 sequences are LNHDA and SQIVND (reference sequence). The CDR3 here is CASSIAQFNTEAFF. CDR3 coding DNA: TGTGCCAGTAGTATTGCACAGTTTAACACTGAAGCTTTCTTT.

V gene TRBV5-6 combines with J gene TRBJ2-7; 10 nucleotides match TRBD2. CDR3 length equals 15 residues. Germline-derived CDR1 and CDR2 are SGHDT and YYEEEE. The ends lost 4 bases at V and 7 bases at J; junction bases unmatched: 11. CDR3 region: CASSLGLAVQGEQYF. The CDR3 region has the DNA TGTGCCAGCAGCCTCGGACTAGCGGTCCAAGGGGAGCAGTACTTC.

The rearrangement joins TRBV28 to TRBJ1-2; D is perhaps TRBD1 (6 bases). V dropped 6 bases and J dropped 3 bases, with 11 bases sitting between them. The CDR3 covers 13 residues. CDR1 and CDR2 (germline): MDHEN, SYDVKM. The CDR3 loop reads CASRPEGDYGYTF. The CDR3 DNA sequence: TGTGCCAGCAGACCCGAGGGGGACTATGGCTACACCTTC.

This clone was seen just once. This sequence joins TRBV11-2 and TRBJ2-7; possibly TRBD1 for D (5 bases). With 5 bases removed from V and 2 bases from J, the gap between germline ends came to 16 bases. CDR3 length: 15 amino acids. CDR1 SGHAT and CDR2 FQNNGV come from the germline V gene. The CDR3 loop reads CASSLSQGFAYEQYF. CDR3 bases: TGTGCCAGCAGCCTTTCTCAGGGATTCGCCTACGAGCAGTACTTC.